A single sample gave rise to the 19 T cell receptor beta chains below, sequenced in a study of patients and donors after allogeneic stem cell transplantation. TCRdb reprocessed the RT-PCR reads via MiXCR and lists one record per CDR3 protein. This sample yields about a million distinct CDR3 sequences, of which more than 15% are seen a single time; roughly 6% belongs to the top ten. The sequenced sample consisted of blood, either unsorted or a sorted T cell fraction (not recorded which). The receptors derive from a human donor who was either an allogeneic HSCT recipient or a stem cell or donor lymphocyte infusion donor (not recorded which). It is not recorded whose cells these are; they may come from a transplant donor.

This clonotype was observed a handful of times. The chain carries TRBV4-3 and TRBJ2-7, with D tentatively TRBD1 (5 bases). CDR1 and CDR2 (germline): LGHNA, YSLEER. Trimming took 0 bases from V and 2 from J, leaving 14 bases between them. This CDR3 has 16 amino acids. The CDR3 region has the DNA TGCGCCAGCAGCCAAGATAACCAGGGTCTTCCCTACGAGCAGTACTTC. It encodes CASSQDNQGLPYEQYF.

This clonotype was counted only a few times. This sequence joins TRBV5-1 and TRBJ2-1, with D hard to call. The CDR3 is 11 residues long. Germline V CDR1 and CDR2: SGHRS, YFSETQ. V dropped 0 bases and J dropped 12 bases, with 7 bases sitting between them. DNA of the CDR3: TGCGCCAGCAGCTTGGCCGGGTCGCAGTTCTTC. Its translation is CASSLAGSQFF. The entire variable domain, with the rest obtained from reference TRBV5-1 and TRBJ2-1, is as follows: KAGVTQTPRYLIKTRGQQVTLSCSPISGHRSVSWYQQTPGQGLQFLFEYFSETQRNKGNFPGRFSGRQFSNSRSEMNVSTLELGDSALYLCASSLAGSQFFGPGTRLTVL.

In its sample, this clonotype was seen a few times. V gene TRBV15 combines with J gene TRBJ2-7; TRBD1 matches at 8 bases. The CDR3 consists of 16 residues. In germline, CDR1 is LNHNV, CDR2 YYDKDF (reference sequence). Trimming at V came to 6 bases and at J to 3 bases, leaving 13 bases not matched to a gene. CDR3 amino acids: CATRNNDRTGLYEQYF. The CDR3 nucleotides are TGTGCCACCAGAAATAATGACCGGACAGGGCTCTACGAGCAGTACTTC.

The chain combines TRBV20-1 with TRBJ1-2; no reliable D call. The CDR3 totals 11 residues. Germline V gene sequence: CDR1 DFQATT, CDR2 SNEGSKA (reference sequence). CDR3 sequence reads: CRPTPRDGYTF. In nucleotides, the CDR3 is TGCAGGCCCACCCCCAGAGATGGCTACACCTTC.

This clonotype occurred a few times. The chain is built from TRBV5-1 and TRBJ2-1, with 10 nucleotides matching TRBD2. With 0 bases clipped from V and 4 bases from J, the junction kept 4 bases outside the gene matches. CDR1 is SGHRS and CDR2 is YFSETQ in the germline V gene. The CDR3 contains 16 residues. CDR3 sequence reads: CASSLEAGGPYNEQFF. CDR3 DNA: TGCGCCAGCAGCTTGGAAGCGGGGGGGCCTTACAATGAGCAGTTCTTC.

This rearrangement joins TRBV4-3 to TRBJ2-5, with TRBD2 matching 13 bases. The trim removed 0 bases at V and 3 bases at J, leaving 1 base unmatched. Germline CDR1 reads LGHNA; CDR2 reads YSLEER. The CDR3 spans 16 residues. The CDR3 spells CASSQETSGGEETQYF. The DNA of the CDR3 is TGCGCCAGCAGCCAAGAAACTAGCGGGGGGGAAGAGACCCAGTACTTC.

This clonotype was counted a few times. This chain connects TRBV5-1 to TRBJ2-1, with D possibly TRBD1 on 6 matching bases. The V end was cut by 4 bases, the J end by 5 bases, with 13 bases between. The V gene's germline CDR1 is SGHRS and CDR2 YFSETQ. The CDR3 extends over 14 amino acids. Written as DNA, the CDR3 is TGCGCCAGCAGCCAGACACAGGGTCACAATGAGCAGTTCTTC. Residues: CASSQTQGHNEQFF. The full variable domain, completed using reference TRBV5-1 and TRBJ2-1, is KAGVTQTPRYLIKTRGQQVTLSCSPISGHRSVSWYQQTPGQGLQFLFEYFSETQRNKGNFPGRFSGRQFSNSRSEMNVSTLELGDSALYLCASSQTQGHNEQFFGPGTRLTVL.

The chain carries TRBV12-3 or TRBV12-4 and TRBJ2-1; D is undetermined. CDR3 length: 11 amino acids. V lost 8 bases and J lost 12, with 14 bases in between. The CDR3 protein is CASCVGSGQFF. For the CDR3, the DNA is TGTGCCAGCTGCGTGGGTAGTGGGCAGTTCTTC.

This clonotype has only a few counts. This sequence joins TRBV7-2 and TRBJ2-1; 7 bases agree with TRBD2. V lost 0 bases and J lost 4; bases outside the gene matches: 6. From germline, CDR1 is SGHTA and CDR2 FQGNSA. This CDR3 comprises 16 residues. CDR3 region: CASSLARGLRYNEQFF. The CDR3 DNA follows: TGTGCCAGCAGCTTAGCCCGGGGACTAAGATACAATGAGCAGTTCTTC.

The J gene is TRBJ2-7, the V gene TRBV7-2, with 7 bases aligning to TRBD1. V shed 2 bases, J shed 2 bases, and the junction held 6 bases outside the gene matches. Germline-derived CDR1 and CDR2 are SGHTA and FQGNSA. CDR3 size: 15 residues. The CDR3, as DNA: TGTGCCAGCAGCTTATCTGGGACAGCCCCCTACGAGCAGTACTTC. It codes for CASSLSGTAPYEQYF.

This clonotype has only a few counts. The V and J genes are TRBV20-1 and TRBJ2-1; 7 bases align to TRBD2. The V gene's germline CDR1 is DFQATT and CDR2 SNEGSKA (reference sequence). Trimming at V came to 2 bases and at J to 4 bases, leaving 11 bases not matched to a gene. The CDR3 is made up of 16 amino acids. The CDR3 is CSARPSKRDDYNEQFF. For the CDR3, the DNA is TGCAGTGCTAGACCGTCAAAGCGGGACGATTACAATGAGCAGTTCTTC.

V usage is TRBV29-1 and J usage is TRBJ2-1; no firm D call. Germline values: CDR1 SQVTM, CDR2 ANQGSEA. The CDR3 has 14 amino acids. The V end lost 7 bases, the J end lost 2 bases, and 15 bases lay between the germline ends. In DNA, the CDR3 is TGCAGCGCCCCCGGACGTTTCCCCTACAATGAGCAGTTCTTC. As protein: CSAPGRFPYNEQFF.

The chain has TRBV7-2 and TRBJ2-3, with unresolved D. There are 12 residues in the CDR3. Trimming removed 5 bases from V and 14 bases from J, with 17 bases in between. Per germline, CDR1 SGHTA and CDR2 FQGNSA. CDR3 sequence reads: CASSPVPGRLYF. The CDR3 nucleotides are TGTGCCAGCAGCCCTGTCCCAGGACGTTTGTATTTT.

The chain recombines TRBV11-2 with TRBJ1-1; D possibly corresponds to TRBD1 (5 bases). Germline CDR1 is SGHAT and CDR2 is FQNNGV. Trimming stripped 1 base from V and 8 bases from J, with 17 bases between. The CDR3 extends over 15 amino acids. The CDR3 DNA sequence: TGTGCCAGCAGCTTAGGCCCCGTACGGGGGTTCGAAGCTTTCTTT. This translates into CASSLGPVRGFEAFF.

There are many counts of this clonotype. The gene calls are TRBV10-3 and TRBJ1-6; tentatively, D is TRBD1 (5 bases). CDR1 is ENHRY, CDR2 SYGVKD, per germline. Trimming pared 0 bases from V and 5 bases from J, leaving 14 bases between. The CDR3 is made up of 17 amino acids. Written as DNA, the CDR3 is TGTGCCATCAGTGAGTCCCCGACAGAGATTGATAATTCACCCCTCCACTTT. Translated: CAISESPTEIDNSPLHF.

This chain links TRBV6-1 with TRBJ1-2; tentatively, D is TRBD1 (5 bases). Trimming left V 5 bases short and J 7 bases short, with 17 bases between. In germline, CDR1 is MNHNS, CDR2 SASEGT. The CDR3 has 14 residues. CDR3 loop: CASSLNEGYTGYTF. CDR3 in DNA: TGTGCCAGCAGTCTCAACGAGGGGTATACTGGCTACACCTTC.

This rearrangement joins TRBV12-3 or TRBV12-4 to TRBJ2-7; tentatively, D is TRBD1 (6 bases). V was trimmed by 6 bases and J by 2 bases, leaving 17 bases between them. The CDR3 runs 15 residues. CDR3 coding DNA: TGTGCCAGCAGCCCCTCGAGGGGGAGCCCCTACGAGCAGTACTTC. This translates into CASSPSRGSPYEQYF.

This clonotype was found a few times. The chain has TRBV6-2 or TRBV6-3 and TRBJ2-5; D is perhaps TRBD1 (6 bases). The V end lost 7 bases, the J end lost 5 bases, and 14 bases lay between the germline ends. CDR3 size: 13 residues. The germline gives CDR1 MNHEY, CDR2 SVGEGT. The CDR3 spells CASKGQVKETQYF. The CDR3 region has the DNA TGTGCCAGCAAGGGACAAGTCAAGGAGACCCAGTACTTC.

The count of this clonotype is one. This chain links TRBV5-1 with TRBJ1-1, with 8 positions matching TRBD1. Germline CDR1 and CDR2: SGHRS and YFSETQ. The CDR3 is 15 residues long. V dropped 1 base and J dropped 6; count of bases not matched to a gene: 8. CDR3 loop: CASSLSPGQGPEAFF. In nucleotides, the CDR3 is TGCGCCAGCAGCTTGTCCCCAGGACAGGGACCTGAAGCTTTCTTT.